This T cell receptor (beta chain) was identified during a study of cytomegalovirus exposure and HLA in healthy donors (dated by TCRdb to about 2017). With respect to the entire study: An earlier analysis of 587 of the donors reported approximately 260 Gb of sequence data and 117 million unique TCR beta sequences obtained from 180 million or so T cells. Donor age, sex, ethnicity and CMV serostatus were compiled alongside the repertoire data. The study combined high-throughput TCR immunosequencing, statistical association of individual TCRs with disease status, and machine learning to predict cytomegalovirus infection status. To study patterns of TCR occurrence, a later analysis re-analyzed previously published TCR beta repertoires from several hundred donors and added high-resolution HLA genotyping. In an earlier analysis of roughly 600 of the donors, high-throughput TCR beta sequencing was used to judge whether each TCR beta V gene segment behaved as functional or pseudogenic. Rather than using new phenotypic data, the later analysis identified candidate immune exposures from TCR beta sequences and from how often those sequences occurred across donors. Among some 400 genotyped donors of the cohort, an average of around 220,000 unique TCR beta nucleotide sequences was sequenced per donor, of which about 19% were non-productive. The T cell repertoires of 666 subjects were profiled by immunosequencing and related to cytomegalovirus serostatus. Typing coverage varied by locus: about 629-630 donors for A, B, C, DRB1 and DQB1; approximately 520 for DQA1; 600 to 610 for DPA1; 450 to 480 for DPB1. All discovery cohort repertoires had been generated on a single sequencing platform. Of the roughly 400 genotyped donors, approximately 80% fell in the genetic ancestry cluster associated with self-reported Caucasian donors. Besides the first cohort of 666 subjects, a separate validation cohort made up of some 110 different subjects was used. Because of strong linkage in the cohort, a few DR-DQ haplotypes were treated as single units for association and clustering. Both class I and class II loci were covered by HLA typing, at four-digit resolution. Approximately 300 gigabases of sequencing data and approximately 92 million unique TCR sequences made up an early release that covered several hundred HLA-typed donors. The study aimed to test whether signatures of past pathogen exposure could be identified by cataloging public T cell receptors. A later genetic analysis took genome-wide SNP genotypes for about 65% of the 666 donors and used that subset as a discovery cohort. What the work shows at the level of the full study, not this receptor alone: Because HLA typing was missing for some donors at each locus, association tests included only the typed subset. The authors suggested that the approach could potentially be generalized to other disease states and immunological phenotypes. Linkage disequilibrium might explain the correlated functional status among segregating V segments, but an unknown experimental factor could not be ruled out. In an earlier analysis of 587 of the donors, most TCR beta V segments appeared in productive rearrangements about 90% or about 30% of the time, broadly matching IMGT annotations. The only immune exposure information available for the cohort was CMV serostatus. In a later analysis, the rate of TCR association differed among HLA loci, with DRB1 alleles having the most associated TCRs and HLA-C alleles having the fewest. A later genetic analysis associated a missense DCLRE1C variant with V-gene and J-gene trimming of TCR beta chains, and an independent cohort replicated the association. A total of 150 or so TCR beta chains were listed by the study as associated with cytomegalovirus. In this cohort, only TCR beta chains were sequenced, and detectable features were limited by the absence of alpha or paired-chain data. In a later analysis, most CMV-associated TCR beta chains were found to appear HLA-restricted, with HLA associations seemingly driven largely by CMV exposure. At a false discovery rate of 0.05, a later analysis linked 16,951 TCR beta sequences to specific HLA alleles. A later genetic analysis reported fewer N-insertions in productive TCRs among donors in an Asian-associated ancestry cluster than the roughly 650-donor mean. Compared with equally common non-associated chains, HLA-associated TCR beta chains in a later analysis were more clonally expanded and had lower generation probabilities. The classifier was reported to diagnose cytomegalovirus status with high specificity and sensitivity in both the original and validation cohorts. The earlier analysis of a few hundred of the donors excluded about 16 rarely observed V segments, including chromosome 9 orphons, because counts were too low. Strong co-occurrence of HLA alleles, especially DR and DQ, made assigning TCR associations to individual alleles difficult. The presence/absence analyses assumed that sequencing depth was roughly uniform across donors, and that assumption may not be true. A cluster of highly shared sequence variants was judged likely to represent a technical artifact of the sequencing pipeline. Across donors, most TCR sequences were observed very rarely, whereas some public TCRs were present in many individuals. Some IMGT-functional V segments, including TRBV6-2 and TRBV6-3, could not be told apart with the 87-base-pair reads, so those segments were excluded. A further reported finding was that TCR beta sequences accurately predicted the HLA-A and HLA-B alleles for most subjects in the first cohort. Three of the identified cytomegalovirus-associated TCR beta chains were confirmed in vitro to be specific for cytomegalovirus antigens. Several of the top co-occurrence clusters appeared to be linked to parvovirus B19, influenza, CMV and Epstein-Barr virus, according to a later analysis.

Receptors were amplified or captured by the immunoSEQ multiplex PCR assay. A mixture of 60 forward primers for TCR Vbeta segments and 13 reverse primers for TCR Jbeta segments was used in the multiplex PCR. A multiplex PCR assay on genomic DNA amplified the CDR3 region of rearranged TCR beta genes. On the Illumina HiSeq System, the amplified TCR beta libraries were sequenced as 87-base-pair reads. In the paper's pipeline: A later analysis tallied 80 million to 95 million unique TCR beta chains across the 550 to 850 repertoires, and approximately 11 million of those chains were shared by two or more donors. To remove PCR and sequencing errors, raw reads were error-corrected and collapsed into unique sequences using a nearest-neighbor algorithm that merged closely related sequences. Alignment of CDR3 sequences to IMGT reference sequences was used to assign V, D and J gene segments. Each retained sequence needed at least a six-nucleotide match to both a V gene segment and a J gene segment. Rearrangements were classified as productive when the CDR3 lacked stop codons and remained in frame with V and J, and all other rearrangements were classified as non-productive. Following IMGT convention, CDR3 was defined as the stretch from the second conserved V-encoded cysteine to the conserved J-encoded phenylalanine. In an earlier analysis of 500 to 650 of the donors, sequences lacking an unambiguous match to a single V gene segment were excluded. An earlier analysis of several hundred of the donors called V segments functional above 56.7% productive rearrangements and segregating when the between-donor standard deviation exceeded 5%. A statistical classification framework was built for diagnosing cytomegalovirus status from the catalog of TCR beta chain sequences. In a later analysis, TCR nucleotide sequences were compared against IMGT/GENE-DB human TR gene sequences so that V and J genes could be assigned. A later analysis assigned CDR3 sequences and most-parsimonious VDJ recombination scenarios with the TCRdist pipeline. In a later analysis, each TCR beta chain was defined by its CDR3 amino acid sequence together with its V-gene family, and reads lacking a unique V-gene family were excluded. As a way to deal with suspected cross-contamination and a sequencing artifact, a later analysis dropped approximately 590 nucleotide sequences that were highly shared and had low generation probability. In a later analysis, a clonal expansion index was calculated for each public chain from normalized within-repertoire ranks of inferred template counts. In a later analysis, generation probabilities were computed using a VDJ recombination model fitted to out-of-frame rearrangements, and the results were checked against IGoR. Hypergeometric tests were used in a later analysis to score TCR-TCR, TCR-HLA and TCR-CMV co-occurrence, with a repertoire-size bias correction applied to the TCR pairs. To estimate false discovery rates, a later analysis permuted the HLA or CMV assignments 20 times. In a later analysis, co-occurring TCRs were grouped using DBSCAN, and TCRdist sequence similarity was added for clustering within HLA-allele-positive subsets. Repertoires with fewer than 30,000 or more than 120,000 public chains, plus five repertoires with anomalous nucleotide sharing, were excluded from co-occurrence clustering. TCRdb took this table from immuneACCESS and kept in-frame rearrangements with V and J called. Such tables lack part of the clones; where checked against another copy, unresolved V genes explain under half of the gap, and the rest is unexplained. V, J and clone size derive from that table, while D and trimming were established from the DNA sequence. For this sample the table gives approximately 170,000 clones, of which 60% to 85% were detected only once. The ten largest clones represent 5.5% to 7.5% of the sample.

The cohort was made up of under 800 healthy bone marrow donors. All cohort members were sampled while nominally healthy, although unrecorded immune exposures were likely present. The donor was CMV seropositive and was included in the group of around 300 seropositive cohort members. Every donor gave a peripheral blood sample, and the peripheral blood mononuclear cells from that sample were used for TCR beta sequencing. Genomic DNA was extracted from the blood cell samples with the Qiagen DNeasy Blood Extraction Kit. A remark on this clone: Which antigen it targets is not known. There are no base qualities to consult, and no much larger clone falls within one base.

V is pruned by 4 bases and J by 6 bases, leaving 8 bases of the junction without a gene match. From cysteine to phenylalanine, the CDR3 is 16 amino acids long. The kept DNA is CDR3 alone, 48 bases in frame from the first base. For CDR1 and CDR2, the germline V gene lists SGHRS and YFSETQ. The clonotype originates from a woman in her forties in good health and CMV-seropositive. The sequenced sample was PBMCs. The rearranged segments are TRBV5-1 and TRBJ2-1; TRBD2 agrees with 12 junctional bases. The DNA reads TGCGCCAGCAGCCCACTTTCTAGCGGGGGGGTCAATGAGCAGTTCTTC. Protein translation: CASSPLSSGGVNEQFF.